A single sample is the source of the 20 T cell receptor beta chains below, sequenced in a study of low-dose radiotherapy and immunotherapy resistance in tumors. Alpha and beta chains were covered, as first-strand cDNA relied on TRAV- and TRBV-specific primers. TCR amplification involved 20 to 25 PCR cycles with a constant-region primer and V-primer adapter. TCRdb reprocessed the reads via MiXCR and lists one record per CDR3 protein. The profile shows fewer than 50,000 distinct CDR3 sequences, less than 30% of them singletons. As for time point: after trial treatment. This sample's treatment: LDRT plus nivolumab, ipilimumab, low-dose cyclophosphamide and aspirin (RACIN trial). This specimen was PBMCs, taken after low-dose radiotherapy plus immunotherapy. Receptor source: a male donor with prostate cancer.

This clonotype was seen many times. The chain recombines TRBV10-3 with TRBJ2-7; D remains unclear. The CDR3 totals 12 residues. Per the germline V gene, CDR1 is ENHRY and CDR2 is SYGVKD. Between the trimmed V and J ends, which lost 3 bases and 3 bases, there was a span of 6 bases. The CDR3 DNA reads TGTGCCATCAGTGATATAGACTACGAGCAGTACTTC. This gives the protein CAISDIDYEQYF.

This clonotype was counted many times. The chain recombines TRBV5-1 with TRBJ2-2; TRBD2 agrees at 11 bases. The CDR3 has 15 amino acids. CDR1 is SGHRS, CDR2 YFSETQ, per germline. The junction had 5 bases not matched to a gene; V was cut back by 4 bases and J by 6 bases. DNA of the CDR3: TGCGCCAGCAGCACGACTAGCGGGGTCTCCGGGGAGCTGTTTTTT. Translation gives CASSTTSGVSGELFF.

This clonotype was found many times. The V gene is TRBV28, the J gene TRBJ2-1; D is undetermined. Germline CDR1 reads MDHEN; CDR2 reads SYDVKM. The CDR3 contains 13 residues. Trimming cost V 2 bases and J 9 bases, with 11 bases left between them. CDR3 protein: CASSLIQWGEQFF. CDR3 DNA sequence: TGTGCCAGCAGTTTAATCCAATGGGGTGAGCAGTTCTTC.

This clonotype appeared many times. The rearrangement links TRBV5-4 to TRBJ2-3, with 11 bases that match TRBD2. Germline V lookup: CDR1 SGHNT, CDR2 YYREEE (reference sequence). There are 19 residues in the CDR3. V was clipped by 0 bases and J by 1 base; unmatched bases: 10. For the CDR3, the DNA is TGTGCCAGCAGCTTGGCGAAAAGACTAGCGGGGATCGGCACAGATACGCAGTATTTT. This codes for CASSLAKRLAGIGTDTQYF.

The sample holds many counts of this clonotype. This chain's CDR3 is CASSALQGVNGETQYF. The CDR3 DNA sequence: TGTGCCAGCAGCGCACTCCAGGGGGTGAATGGAGAGACCCAGTACTTC. The rearrangement uses TRBV9 and TRBJ2-5, with TRBD1 identical over 7 bases. Trimming cost V 3 bases and J 4 bases; bases outside gene matches: 12. This CDR3 region has 16 residues. The germline gives CDR1 SGDLS, CDR2 YYNGEE.

The sample holds a few counts of this clonotype. The CDR3 DNA reads as TGTGCCAGCAGTGAACAGACTTTGAACACCGGGGAGCTGTTTTTT. Translating gives CASSEQTLNTGELFF. This chain joins TRBV2 and TRBJ2-2; no clear D gene. V shed 2 bases and J shed 1 base, with 8 bases lying between them. The CDR3 has 15 residues. Germline loops: CDR1 SNHLY, CDR2 FYNNEI.

This clonotype was detected many times. This chain links TRBV19 with TRBJ2-2, with 7 bases aligning to TRBD1. The germline V gene encodes CDR1 LNHDA and CDR2 SQIVND (reference sequence). V gave up 7 bases and J gave up 6 bases; unmatched junction bases: 8. CDR3 size: 14 residues. The DNA of the CDR3 is TGTGCCAGTACCCGGGACAGCACAGCCGGGGAGCTGTTTTTT. Amino acids: CASTRDSTAGELFF.

V gene TRBV6-6 combines with J gene TRBJ2-1; possibly TRBD1 for D (6 bases). This CDR3 is built from 16 residues. The V end lost 4 bases, the J end lost 4 bases, and 17 bases lay between the germline ends. Per germline, CDR1 MNHNY and CDR2 SVGAGI (reference sequence). The CDR3 bases are TGTGCCAGCAGTTCGAAGAGGGGGAATAGTTACAATGAGCAGTTCTTC. It codes for CASSSKRGNSYNEQFF.

Comment on this clonotype: A far larger clone differs by one base, so this is likely a read error. This rearrangement joins TRBV5-1 to TRBJ2-7; 16 bases are a match to TRBD2. After removal of 5 bases from V and 7 bases from J, the junction contained 18 bases not matched to a gene. The V gene's germline CDR1 is SGHRS and CDR2 YFSETQ. The CDR3 totals 19 residues. The CDR3 DNA is TGCGCCAGCAGTTTGTTTGGGACTAGCGGGAGGGTTGCGGCCAATGAGCAGTACTTC. Translating gives CASSLFGTSGRVAANEQYF.

This clonotype was seen at least ten times. The chain joins TRBV28 to TRBJ2-7; 8 nucleotides line up with TRBD2. There are 14 residues in the CDR3. The ends lost 6 bases at V and 2 bases at J; junction bases unmatched: 6. The germline CDR1 and CDR2 sequences are MDHEN and SYDVKM. The CDR3 nucleotides read TGTGCCAGCAGGCCGGGGGGGCCCACCTACGAGCAGTACTTC. It encodes CASRPGGPTYEQYF.

This chain joins TRBV5-1 and TRBJ1-1, with D unclear. With 5 bases removed from V and 0 bases from J, the gap between germline ends came to 8 bases. Germline V gives CDR1 SGHRS, CDR2 YFSETQ. The CDR3 runs to 13 residues. The CDR3 DNA follows: TGCGCCAGCAGTCCTCATATGAACACTGAAGCTTTCTTT. It codes for CASSPHMNTEAFF.

This clonotype was detected many times. The junction differs from germline at one of its ends, possibly a read error. The genes are TRBV6-1 and TRBJ2-2, with TRBD2 matching 12 bases. CDR3 length equals 16 residues. The V gene's germline CDR1 is MNHNS and CDR2 SASEGT. The CDR3 region is CASTLGLAGITGELFF. The CDR3 region has the DNA TGCGCCAGCACCCTCGGACTAGCGGGAATTACCGGGGAGCTGTTTTTT.

The chain combines TRBV28 with TRBJ1-4, with a possible D match to TRBD1 (5 bases). The V and J ends lost 4 bases and 2 bases respectively, with 11 bases between them. CDR1 and CDR2 (germline): MDHEN, SYDVKM. The CDR3 totals 15 residues. CDR3 residues: CASSWGGGTNEKLFF. The CDR3 DNA reads as TGTGCCAGCAGTTGGGGGGGTGGGACTAATGAAAAACTGTTTTTT.

This clonotype is deemed medium-sized (0.01 to 0.1%). V gene TRBV10-3 combines with J gene TRBJ2-1; 9 bases are a match to TRBD2. CDR1 is ENHRY, CDR2 SYGVKD, per germline. The CDR3 length is 13 residues. J was trimmed by 7 bases and V by 10 bases; bases with no gene match: 8. The CDR3: CATLAGVVNEQFF. The CDR3 nucleotides read TGTGCCACCTTAGCGGGAGTGGTGAATGAGCAGTTCTTC.

The sample holds many counts of this clonotype. As DNA, the CDR3 is TGTGCCAGTAGAACCCCAGCGCGGGCCCAAGAGACCCAGTACTTC. Its protein product is CASRTPARAQETQYF. The chain employs TRBV19 and TRBJ2-5; maybe TRBD2 (5 bases). The V end was cut by 6 bases, the J end by 1 base, with 15 bases between. This CDR3 spans 15 amino acids. Germline V CDR1 and CDR2: LNHDA, SQIVND (reference sequence). The whole variable domain, remainder taken from reference TRBV19 and TRBJ2-5, is DGGITQSPKYLFRKEGQNVTLSCEQNLNHDAMYWYRQDPGQGLRLIYYSQIVNDFQKGDIAEGYSVSREKKESFPLTVTSAQKNPTAFYLCASRTPARAQETQYFGPGTRLLVL.

The table lists this clonotype with many counts. The rearrangement joins TRBV12-3 or TRBV12-4 to TRBJ2-1, with TRBD2 matching over 7 bases. Losses at the gene ends were 3 bases for V and 6 bases for J; bases not matched to a gene: 5. CDR3 length: 14 amino acids. CDR3 loop: CASSLAGGGNEQFF. In DNA, the CDR3 is TGTGCCAGCAGTTTGGCTGGGGGGGGCAATGAGCAGTTCTTC.

V and J are TRBV5-1 and TRBJ2-7; 12 nucleotides agree with TRBD2. Germline assignment: CDR1 SGHRS and CDR2 YFSETQ. CDR3 length: 15 amino acids. Unmatched junction bases numbered 10, after V lost 8 bases and J lost 4 bases. The CDR3 DNA reads TGCGCCAGTTACTATTCTAGCGGGAGGGCTTACGAGCAGTACTTC. It encodes CASYYSSGRAYEQYF.

The V gene is TRBV5-1, the J gene TRBJ2-1, with D unresolved. CDR1 and CDR2 from the germline V gene are SGHRS and YFSETQ. The CDR3 length is 13 residues. V shed 1 base and J shed 6 bases, with 8 bases lying between them. The CDR3 loop reads CASSLTTVNEQFF. CDR3 nucleotides: TGCGCCAGCAGCTTGACGACTGTCAATGAGCAGTTCTTC.

A note on this clonotype: This probably arose from a read error, given a far larger clone one base away. Without the conserved terminal phenylalanine or tryptophan, this CDR3 likely stems from a read error. The chain links TRBV10-3 to TRBJ2-5, with a possible D match to TRBD1 (6 bases). The DNA end is a closer match to TRBJ2-7, so the J assignment may be wrong. CDR1 is ENHRY, CDR2 SYGVKD, per germline. The CDR3 runs to 15 residues. The DNA of the CDR3 is TGTGCCATCAGTGACATAACAGGGAATCCCTACGAGCAGTACTCC. It translates to CAISDITGNPYEQYS.

This clonotype has ten or more counts. The V call is TRBV19, the J call TRBJ1-1; D unclear. CDR1 LNHDA and CDR2 SQIVND come from the germline V gene (reference sequence). The V gene lost 3 bases and the J gene lost 1 base, with 6 bases spanning the gap. The CDR3 is 13 amino acids. CDR3 in amino acids: CASSIRQNTEAFF. The CDR3 DNA is TGTGCCAGTAGTATCCGACAGAACACTGAAGCTTTCTTT.